These 30 T cell receptor beta chains came from one sample sequenced in a study of T cell clones after liver transplantation. Produced via immunoSEQ multiplex PCR; TCRdb's table is partial and in-frame only. Among some 80,000 clones listed, roughly 80% were seen once. The sample here was CD4+ T cells from blood, taken 48 to 50 months after liver transplant. All receptors come from a human patient who received a liver transplant. Some T cells may originate from the graft donor.

This clone has just a few counts. The chain has TRBV4-3 and TRBJ2-3, with D perhaps matching TRBD2 (6 bases). The germline V gene has CDR1 LGHNA and CDR2 YSLEER. This CDR3 region has 15 residues. V lost 2 bases to trimming and J lost 4 bases, with 13 bases between them. The CDR3 nucleotides are TGCGCCAGCAGCCAAAGGCCCAGACTAGCAGATACGCAGTATTTT. Protein: CASSQRPRLADTQYF.

This clone was counted a few times. The chain employs TRBV19 and TRBJ1-5, with D possibly matching TRBD1 (5 bases). The V end lost 5 bases, the J end lost 0 bases, and 14 bases lay between the germline ends. CDR1 is LNHDA and CDR2 is SQIVND in the germline V gene (reference sequence). This CDR3 has 16 amino acids. CDR3 region: CASSGGAGYSNQPQHF. The DNA for the CDR3 is TGTGCCAGTAGTGGCGGGGCCGGTTATAGCAATCAGCCCCAGCATTTT.

As to this clone: The germline gene is not matched at one end of the junction; a read error may be the cause. V and J are TRBV18 and TRBJ1-2, with no clear D. CDR3 length: 14 residues. Germline CDR1 reads KGHSH; CDR2 reads LQKENI. As DNA, the CDR3 is TGTGCCAGCTCACCCGGACTTTATGGGTATGACTACACCTTC. It specifies CASSPGLYGYDYTF.

In this sample, this clone turned up a few times. The rearrangement joins TRBV30 to TRBJ1-1, with a tentative D call TRBD1 (5 bases). The germline V gene has CDR1 GTSNPN and CDR2 SVGIG (reference sequence). V lost 2 bases to trimming and J lost 1 base, with 8 bases between them. The CDR3 loop spans 13 amino acids. The CDR3 bases are TGTGCCTGGAGTAGACAGCAGAACACTGAAGCTTTCTTT. Translation gives CAWSRQQNTEAFF.

V and J are TRBV25-1 and TRBJ1-5; TRBD1 agrees at 7 bases. After removal of 4 bases from V and 13 bases from J, the junction contained 7 bases not matched to a gene. The CDR3 is 12 amino acids. Germline V CDR1 and CDR2: MGHDK, SYGVNS. The CDR3 is CASSAGARGQHF. The CDR3 DNA reads as TGTGCCAGCAGTGCCGGGGCCAGGGGGCAGCATTTT.

The gene calls are TRBV19 and TRBJ2-7; tentative D call: TRBD1 (8 bases). V was shortened by 2 bases and J by 7 bases, with 21 bases between the two germline ends. The CDR3 has 16 residues. The germline gives CDR1 LNHDA, CDR2 SQIVND (reference sequence). The CDR3 DNA reads as TGTGCCAGTAGTATATTGGGAGTGCGGGGGACAGGAGAGCAGTACTTC. It translates to CASSILGVRGTGEQYF.

The chain couples TRBV9 to TRBJ2-1; TRBD1 matches 7 bases. This CDR3 contains 14 residues. Trimming took 0 bases from V and 4 from J; bases not matched to a gene: 1. The germline gives CDR1 SGDLS, CDR2 YYNGEE. The CDR3 spells CASSVGDRYNEQFF. The CDR3 bases are TGTGCCAGCAGCGTAGGGGACAGATACAATGAGCAGTTCTTC.

This clone has just a few counts. This chain uses TRBV10-3 with TRBJ2-7; 9 nucleotides match TRBD2. V shed 0 bases, J shed 3 bases, and the junction held 6 bases outside the gene matches. This CDR3 has 16 residues. Germline CDR1 is ENHRY and CDR2 is SYGVKD. The CDR3: CAISESSGGPGYEQYF. The CDR3 DNA sequence: TGTGCCATCAGTGAGTCTAGCGGGGGACCTGGCTACGAGCAGTACTTC.

V and J are TRBV11-3 and TRBJ2-3; D remains ambiguous. The length of the CDR3 is 14 residues. The germline V gene has CDR1 SGHNT and CDR2 YENEEA. V lost 1 base and J lost 0, with 5 bases in between. For the CDR3, the DNA is TGTGCCAGCAGCTTAGGGCATAGCACAGATACGCAGTATTTT. Translating it yields CASSLGHSTDTQYF.

This clone showed up just once. The V call is TRBV9, the J call TRBJ2-3; 8 bases are shared with TRBD2. This CDR3 comprises 16 residues. The germline V gene has CDR1 SGDLS and CDR2 YYNGEE. J lost 4 bases, V lost 0 bases, and 7 bases had no gene match. The CDR3 sequence is CASSVDGGGSADTQYF. CDR3 in DNA: TGTGCCAGCAGCGTAGATGGCGGGGGGTCGGCAGATACGCAGTATTTT.

The V call is TRBV7-9, the J call TRBJ2-5; 7 bases agree with TRBD1. The germline V gene has CDR1 SEHNR and CDR2 FQNEAQ (reference sequence). The CDR3 runs to 14 residues. Trimming at V came to 3 bases and at J to 5 bases, leaving 6 bases not matched to a gene. The CDR3 spells CASSFTGVSETQYF. In nucleotides, the CDR3 is TGTGCCAGCAGCTTCACAGGGGTGTCGGAGACCCAGTACTTC.

This clone was observed many times. The V and J genes are TRBV7-9 and TRBJ2-7, with D perhaps TRBD2 (5 bases). CDR3 length equals 15 residues. V shed 5 bases and J shed 6 bases, with 20 bases lying between them. Germline V gene sequence: CDR1 SEHNR, CDR2 FQNEAQ (reference sequence). CDR3 coding DNA: TGTGCCAGCAGCCCGGTGGATAAAAGCGGATTCGAGCAGTACTTC. Protein sequence: CASSPVDKSGFEQYF.

This clone was detected only a few times. DNA for the CDR3: TGTGCCAGCAGCCTACAGGGCTACGAGCAGTACTTC. It specifies CASSLQGYEQYF. The chain recombines TRBV9 with TRBJ2-7; tentative D call: TRBD1 (6 bases). Per the germline V gene, CDR1 is SGDLS and CDR2 is YYNGEE. The CDR3 length is 12 residues. With 4 bases removed from V and 3 bases from J, the gap between germline ends came to 8 bases.

The chain recombines TRBV7-8 with TRBJ1-1; perhaps TRBD1 as D (5 bases). CDR3 length equals 17 residues. Looked up from germline, CDR1 is SGHVS and CDR2 is FQNEAQ. V shed 0 bases and J shed 2 bases, with 16 bases lying between them. The CDR3 region has the DNA TGTGCCAGCAGCTTAGCAGGGGCGCGTTTTGTTAACACTGAAGCTTTCTTT. It specifies CASSLAGARFVNTEAFF.

This clone was observed a handful of times. CDR3 residues: CASSFAGWGYTF. CDR3 nucleotide sequence: TGTGCCAGCAGTTTTGCAGGCTGGGGCTACACCTTC. The V gene is TRBV28, the J gene TRBJ1-2, with unresolved D. Germline V gene sequence: CDR1 MDHEN, CDR2 SYDVKM. CDR3 length: 12 residues. Deletions cut 3 bases from V and 8 bases from J, with 10 bases between.

The chain uses TRBV28 and TRBJ1-2; maybe TRBD1 (5 bases). The length of the CDR3 is 15 residues. CDR1 is MDHEN and CDR2 is SYDVKM in the germline V gene. The V end was cut by 7 bases, the J end by 8 bases, with 23 bases between. The CDR3 here is CASNQPPGPSSGYTF. The DNA of the CDR3 is TGTGCCAGCAACCAACCGCCGGGACCGTCCTCAGGCTACACCTTC.

The chain carries TRBV5-8 and TRBJ2-7, with 8 bases matching TRBD2. This CDR3 is built from 15 residues. The germline CDR1 and CDR2 sequences are SGHTS and YDEGEE. Trimming cost V 4 bases and J 3 bases; bases outside gene matches: 9. In DNA, the CDR3 is TGTGCCAGCAGCGGGGGACTAGTCGGCTTCTACGAGCAGTACTTC. This translates into CASSGGLVGFYEQYF.

The DNA for the CDR3 is TGCGCCAGCAGCTCTAGCGGGGGGGCAGATACGCAGTATTTT. Translated: CASSSSGGADTQYF. The chain combines TRBV5-1 with TRBJ2-3; 12 nucleotides line up with TRBD2. CDR1 and CDR2 from the germline V gene are SGHRS and YFSETQ. V gave up 3 bases and J gave up 4 bases; unmatched junction bases: 0. There are 14 residues in the CDR3.

The chain is built from TRBV29-1 and TRBJ1-2; 7 nucleotides line up with TRBD1. Looked up from germline, CDR1 is SQVTM and CDR2 is ANQGSEA. There are 16 residues in the CDR3. The V gene end was trimmed by 4 bases and the J gene end by 2 bases; junction bases not matched to a gene: 13. Here the CDR3 DNA reads TGCAGCGTTGTTGTTTCCCGGGACAGCCAAAACTATGGCTACACCTTC. Translating it yields CSVVVSRDSQNYGYTF.

The rearrangement joins TRBV7-2 to TRBJ2-3; 8 bases match TRBD2. The CDR3 has 16 residues. CDR1 and CDR2 from the germline V gene are SGHTA and FQGNSA. V shed 1 base, J shed 3 bases, and the junction held 6 bases outside the gene matches. CDR3 nucleotide sequence: TGTGCCAGCAGCTTAGTAGGGAGCGGGAGTACAGATACGCAGTATTTT. Protein product: CASSLVGSGSTDTQYF.

J is TRBJ1-1 and V is TRBV7-9; 7 nucleotides line up with TRBD1. This CDR3 comprises 14 residues. V lost 2 bases and J lost 3; bases outside the gene matches: 3. Germline V CDR1 and CDR2: SEHNR, FQNEAQ (reference sequence). For the CDR3, the DNA is TGTGCCAGCAGCTTAACAGGGGTTGACACTGAAGCTTTCTTT. This sequence encodes CASSLTGVDTEAFF.

Sample share makes this clone medium-sized. The chain joins TRBV4-3 to TRBJ2-2; 15 nucleotides line up with TRBD2. Germline trimming cut 1 base from V and 7 bases from J; bases unmatched to any gene: 4. The CDR3 runs to 17 residues. Germline assignment: CDR1 LGHNA and CDR2 YSLEER. In DNA form, the CDR3 reads TGCGCCAGCAGCCAAGGGACTAGCGGGGGGGTGAGCGGGGAGCTGTTTTTT. Its translation is CASSQGTSGGVSGELFF.

The CDR3, as DNA: TGTGCCAGCAGCTTAAAATCCGGGGAAACAGATACGCAGTATTTT. Translation: CASSLKSGETDTQYF. The V call is TRBV7-3, the J call TRBJ2-3; TRBD2 might be the D (5 bases). The CDR3 loop spans 15 amino acids. Per the germline V gene, CDR1 is SGHTA and CDR2 is FQGTGA. V was pared by 1 base and J by 3 bases, with 11 bases between. Based on the CDR3 plus reference TRBV7-3 and TRBJ2-3, the full variable domain is GAGVSQTPSNKVTEKGKYVELRCDPISGHTALYWYRQSLGQGPEFLIYFQGTGAADDSGLPNDRFFAVRPEGSVSTLKIQRTERGDSAVYLCASSLKSGETDTQYFGPGTRLTVL.

This clone occurred a few times. This chain connects TRBV13 to TRBJ2-2; possible D gene TRBD2, 7 bases. This CDR3 contains 15 residues. The germline V gene has CDR1 PRHDT and CDR2 FYEKMQ (reference sequence). V was clipped by 4 bases and J by 3 bases, with 12 bases between them. CDR3 sequence: CASSWRGPDTGELFF. The CDR3 bases are TGTGCCAGCAGCTGGCGGGGGCCCGACACCGGGGAGCTGTTTTTT. Full variable domain (remainder filled in from reference TRBV13 and TRBJ2-2): AAGVIQSPRHLIKEKRETATLKCYPIPRHDTVYWYQQGPGQDPQFLISFYEKMQSDKGSIPDRFSAQQFSDYHSELNMSSLELGDSALYFCASSWRGPDTGELFFGEGSRLTVL.

CDR3 in DNA: TGTGCCAGCAGCCAGTATCCGGGGAGCCAGCCCCAGCATTTT. Amino acids: CASSQYPGSQPQHF. The chain has TRBV7-7 and TRBJ1-5; D is uncertain. The CDR3 extends over 14 amino acids. V lost 5 bases and J lost 7, with 15 bases in between. CDR1 SSHAT and CDR2 FNYEAQ come from the germline V gene (reference sequence).

The J gene is TRBJ2-1, the V gene TRBV11-2; TRBD2 might be the D (6 bases). CDR1 SGHAT and CDR2 FQNNGV come from the germline V gene. V lost 4 bases to trimming and J lost 3 bases, with 10 bases between them. The CDR3 consists of 14 residues. This CDR3 reads CASSSGLIYNEQFF. In DNA form, the CDR3 reads TGTGCCAGCAGCTCAGGACTAATCTACAATGAGCAGTTCTTC.

This chain uses TRBV9 with TRBJ2-5; tentative D call: TRBD1 (5 bases). Trimming took off 0 bases at V and 5 bases at J, with 14 bases between the two ends. CDR1 is SGDLS, CDR2 YYNGEE, per germline. This CDR3 is 15 amino acids long. CDR3 in DNA: TGTGCCAGCAGCGTAGCCACAACGAAGGGGGAGACCCAGTACTTC. This gives the protein CASSVATTKGETQYF.

V gene TRBV15 combines with J gene TRBJ2-2, with 9 bases that match TRBD1. CDR3 length: 15 residues. V shed 0 bases and J 8 bases; nucleotides not matched to a gene: 4. Germline CDR1 reads LNHNV; CDR2 reads YYDKDF (reference sequence). CDR3 DNA sequence: TGTGCCACCAGCAGAGAACAGGGGGCGCTGGGGGAGCTGTTTTTT. Protein product: CATSREQGALGELFF.

This clone was counted once. This chain joins TRBV27 and TRBJ2-2, with TRBD1 identical over 8 bases. The CDR3 covers 15 residues. Germline CDR1 reads MNHEY; CDR2 reads SMNVEV (reference sequence). V lost 6 bases, J lost 4 bases, and 7 bases stayed unmatched. CDR3 sequence: CASRKDRAITGELFF. The CDR3 coding sequence is TGTGCCAGCAGGAAGGACAGGGCGATCACCGGGGAGCTGTTTTTT.

This clone was seen just once. The chain joins TRBV5-4 to TRBJ2-1; 13 nucleotides align to TRBD2. This CDR3 has 16 amino acids. Germline CDR1 and CDR2: SGHNT and YYREEE (reference sequence). The V segment lost 4 bases and the J segment 4 bases; nucleotides outside the gene matches: 5. The chain's CDR3 is CASSHGTSGTYNEQFF. CDR3 DNA: TGTGCCAGCAGCCACGGGACTAGCGGGACGTACAATGAGCAGTTCTTC.